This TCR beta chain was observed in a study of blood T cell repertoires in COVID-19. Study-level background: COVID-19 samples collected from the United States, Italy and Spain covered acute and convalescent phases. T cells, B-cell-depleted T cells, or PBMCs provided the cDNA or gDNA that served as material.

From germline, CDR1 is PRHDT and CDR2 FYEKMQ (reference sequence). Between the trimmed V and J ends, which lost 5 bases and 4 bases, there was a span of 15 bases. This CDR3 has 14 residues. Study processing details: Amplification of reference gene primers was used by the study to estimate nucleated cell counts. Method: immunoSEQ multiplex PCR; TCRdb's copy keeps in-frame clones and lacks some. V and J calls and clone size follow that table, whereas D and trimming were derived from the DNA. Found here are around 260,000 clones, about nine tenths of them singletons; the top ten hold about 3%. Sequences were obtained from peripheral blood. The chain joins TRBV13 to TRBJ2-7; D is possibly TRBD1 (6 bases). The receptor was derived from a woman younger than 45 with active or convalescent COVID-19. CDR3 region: CASSKNSGAYEQYF. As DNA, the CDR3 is TGTGCCAGCAGCAAGAATTCAGGGGCTTACGAGCAGTACTTC.